This T cell receptor beta chain was obtained from a study of CD8+ T cells in alopecia areata (dated by TCRdb to 2016 to 2018). A note on the overall study: The study used high-throughput TCRbeta sequencing to examine T cell clonal expansion in alopecia areata, in both the C3H/HeJ mouse model and human patients. On the human side, TCRbeta sequencing was run on scalp tissue and on sorted CD4+ and CD8+ peripheral blood T cells from healthy controls and from alopecia areata patients with either patchy or totalis/universalis disease. Scalp clonality was compared across normal scalp (n=4), patchy alopecia areata scalp (n=8), and alopecia totalis/universalis scalp (n=8). RNA came from the PAXgene miRNA kit for fixed scalp, the miRNeasy kit for PBMCs, and the RNeasy kit for mouse skin. TCRbeta CDR3 regions were amplified by immunoSEQ multiplex PCR using 35 Vbeta forward and 13 Jbeta reverse primers.

In about 5 patients from the biomarker study, an additional sort separated CD25+CD127- cells out of the CD4+ cells. Peripheral blood and lesional scalp punch biopsies were obtained from patients with alopecia areata. After PBMCs were isolated by density centrifugation and stained for CD3, CD4 and CD8, a FACSAria was used to sort CD4+ and CD8+ T cells. Alopecia areata patients who were not treated were recruited through a multicenter biomarker study. Study-wide conclusions, independent of this receptor: TCR sequences shared between patients were less clear than in mice, possibly partly because of HLA diversity in the patient population. Resident alphabeta T cells in normal human skin are also sequenced, complicating scalp TCR repertoire analysis, unlike mouse skin dominated by gammadelta T cells. Compared with normal scalp, lesional scalp, particularly in alopecia totalis/universalis, had higher clonality and more expanded CD8+ clones, which suggests antigenic drive.

The method was the immunoSEQ multiplex PCR assay. To provide template for TCR sequencing, every sample had RNA extracted and reverse transcribed into cDNA. First-strand cDNA was synthesized with SuperScript III using a 2:1 mix of oligo-dT and random hexamers. A synthetic immune receptor repertoire was used to measure amplification bias, and any remaining bias was corrected computationally. The authors' pipeline ran thus. Raw reads were preprocessed to remove errors, and CDR3 was defined by IMGT conventions from the conserved cysteine to phenylalanine. Clonality was computed as 1 minus the Shannon entropy, with the entropy normalized by log2 of the number of productive unique TCRs. CD4 or CD8 identity of scalp clones was inferred by cross-referencing scalp TCRbeta sequences with sorted blood CD4 and CD8 repertoires. Held by TCRdb, this immuneACCESS table contains in-frame sequences only and omits some clones. Under half of the omission traces to an unresolved V gene where checked; the cause of the rest is unknown. For V, J and clone size, that table is used; D and trimming come from the DNA. For this sample the table gives about 20,000 clones, of which 60% to 65% were detected only once. Less than 5.5% of the sample is held by the ten biggest clonotypes.

This clone has only a few counts. Its antigen is not yet known. Per-nucleotide qualities are absent, and no much larger clonotype sits a single base away. Sequencing was done on a sample of CD4+ Tregs sorted from blood. This receptor was obtained from a human donor with alopecia areata.

The CDR3 sequence is CASSYHTDTQYF. The sequenced DNA is TGTGCCAGCAGTTATCACACAGATACGCAGTATTTT. Recombination joined TRBV7-9 with TRBJ2-3; the D gene assignment is ambiguous. The germline V gene (reference sequence) sets CDR1 to SEHNR and CDR2 to FQNEAQ. Counted from cysteine to phenylalanine, this CDR3 has 12 amino acids. The CDR3 DNA has 36 bases and is translated from base 1. The junction carries 6 bases between V and J, which are trimmed by 6 bases and 2 bases respectively.